This T cell receptor beta chain was sequenced for a study of T cell repertoires in cytomegalovirus infection. Study-wide context: Based on public TCR beta signatures, there were indications of CMV infection and of a matching HLA type. Study-wide results and caveats: The study found HLA-C-restricted CMV-specific TCR beta clonotypes dominating the ex vivo response.

TCRdb passed the reads through MiXCR, listing each CDR3 protein once. The table shows about a million distinct CDR3 sequences, with approximately 31% occurring only once. Comments on this clonotype: Its antigen is unidentified.

The TCR originated in a human donor in good health (CMV status not recorded). Some clones in this sample may be carry-over from other donors' samples. The material was cultured CD8+ T cells from PBMCs, obtained from culture after CMV antigen stimulation.

The CDR3 sequence: CASSSIGGWGMKDQYF. In nucleotides, the CDR3 is TGTGCCAGCAGTTCAATTGGGGGCTGGGGTATGAAGGACCAGTACTTC. The V call is TRBV28, the J call TRBJ2-5; a weak D match, TRBD1 (6 bases). CDR1 and CDR2 (germline): MDHEN, SYDVKM. This CDR3 region has 16 residues. V lost 4 bases and J lost 10, with 25 bases in between.